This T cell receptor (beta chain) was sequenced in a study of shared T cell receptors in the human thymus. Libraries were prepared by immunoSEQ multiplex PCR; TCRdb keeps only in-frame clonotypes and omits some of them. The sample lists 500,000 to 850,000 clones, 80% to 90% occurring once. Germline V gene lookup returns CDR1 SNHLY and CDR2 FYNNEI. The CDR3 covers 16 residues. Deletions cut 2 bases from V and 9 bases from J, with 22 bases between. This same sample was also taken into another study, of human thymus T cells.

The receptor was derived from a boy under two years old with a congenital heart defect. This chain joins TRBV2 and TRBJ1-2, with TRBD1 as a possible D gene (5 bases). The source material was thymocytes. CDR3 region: CASSEWQGQCNVCYTF. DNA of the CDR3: TGTGCCAGCAGTGAATGGCAGGGTCAATGTAACGTATGCTACACCTTC.